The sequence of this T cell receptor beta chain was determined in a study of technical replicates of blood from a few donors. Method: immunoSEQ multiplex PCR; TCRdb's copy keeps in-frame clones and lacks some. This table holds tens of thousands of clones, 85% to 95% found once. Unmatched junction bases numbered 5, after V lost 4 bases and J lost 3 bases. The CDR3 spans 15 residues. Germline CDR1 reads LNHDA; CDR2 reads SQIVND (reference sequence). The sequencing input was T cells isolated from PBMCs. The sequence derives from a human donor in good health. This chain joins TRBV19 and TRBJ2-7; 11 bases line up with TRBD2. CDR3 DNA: TGTGCCAGTAGTAGGCTAGCGGGGGGACACTACGAGCAGTACTTC. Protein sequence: CASSRLAGGHYEQYF.